This T cell receptor (beta chain) was found in a study of cytomegalovirus exposure and HLA in healthy donors. Losses at the gene ends were 8 bases for V and 2 bases for J; bases not matched to a gene: 1. CDR1 is SGHTA, CDR2 FQGNSA, per germline. This CDR3 is built from 13 residues. TCRdb's copy holds only in-frame clones and misses some; the assay was immunoSEQ multiplex PCR. This sample has about 98,000 clones, with about 90% found just once. The sequence came from a man between 18 and 29 years old in good health and CMV-seropositive. Sequencing was done on a sample of PBMCs. V and J are TRBV7-2 and TRBJ2-7; TRBD2 aligns across 12 bases. CDR3 DNA sequence: TGTGCCAGCGGACTAGCGGGGACCTACGAGCAGTACTTC. This encodes CASGLAGTYEQYF.